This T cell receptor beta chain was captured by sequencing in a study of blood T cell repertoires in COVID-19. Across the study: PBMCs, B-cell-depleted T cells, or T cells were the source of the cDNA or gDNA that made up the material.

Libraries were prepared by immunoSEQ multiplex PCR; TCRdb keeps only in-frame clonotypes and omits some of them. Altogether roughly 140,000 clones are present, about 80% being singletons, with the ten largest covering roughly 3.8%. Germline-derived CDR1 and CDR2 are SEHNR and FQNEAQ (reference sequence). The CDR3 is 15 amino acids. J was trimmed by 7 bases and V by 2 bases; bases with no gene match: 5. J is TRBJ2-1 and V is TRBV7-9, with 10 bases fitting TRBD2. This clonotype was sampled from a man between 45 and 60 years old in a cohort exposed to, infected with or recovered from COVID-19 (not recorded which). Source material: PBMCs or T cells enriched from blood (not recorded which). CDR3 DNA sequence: TGTGCCAGCAGCTTACGACTAGCGGGCTCGAATGAGCAGTTCTTC. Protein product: CASSLRLAGSNEQFF.